The source of this T cell receptor (beta chain) is a study of shared clonotypes between healthy human individuals. Splitting of each subset's genomic DNA was done evenly across several immunoSEQ plates. How the authors handled the data: Junction-only immunoSEQ sequences carried no quality scores, so filtering differed. Produced via immunoSEQ multiplex PCR; TCRdb's table is partial and in-frame only. The V and J calls and clone size were taken over from that table, and D and trimming were inferred from the DNA. The table records 500,000 to 650,000 clones, roughly four fifths of them present only once. Trimming took 0 bases from V and 4 from J; bases not matched to a gene: 4. This CDR3 spans 17 amino acids. Germline V lookup: CDR1 LGHNA, CDR2 YSLEER. All donors were healthy HIV-negative adults lacking recent acute infections or vaccinations. This clone was picked up a small number of times.

This sequence joins TRBV4-3 and TRBJ2-3; 13 nucleotides match TRBD2. Sequenced material: PBMCs. This sequence originates from a middle-aged woman in good health. Some clones in this sample may be carry-over from other donors' samples. CDR3 DNA: TGCGCCAGCAGCCAAGACTCGGGACTAGCGGGATCAGATACGCAGTATTTT. Protein product: CASSQDSGLAGSDTQYF.